This T cell receptor (beta chain) was sequenced in a study of T cell changes during pregnancy in multiple sclerosis. Sequenced by immunoSEQ multiplex PCR; TCRdb stores in-frame clones only, minus some. The sample has 56,000 or so clones; around nine tenths are singletons. Unmatched junction bases numbered 15, after V lost 4 bases and J lost 6 bases. The CDR3 spans 17 residues. Germline values: CDR1 SGHTS, CDR2 YDEGEE. This chain connects TRBV5-8 to TRBJ2-3, with 9 bases fitting TRBD2. This clonotype originated in a female donor with multiple sclerosis, enrolled in a pregnancy study. The sample in question was peripheral blood, obtained after pregnancy. CDR3 sequence reads: CASSLLGGTSQMDTQYF. CDR3 in DNA: TGTGCCAGCAGCCTCCTGGGCGGGACTAGCCAGATGGATACGCAGTATTTT.